This TCR beta chain was retrieved from a study of OX40 agonist ivuxolimab in advanced cancers. The study's findings and limits: Expansion of clones was among the lowest in partial responders at 0.1-3.0 mg/kg. More expanded clones were found, on average, in CD8+ than in CD4+ T cells. Also showing low normalized T-cell clonal expansion were some of the nonresponders.

Turning to this clone: Antigen unknown.

CDR1 and CDR2 from the germline V gene are SGHVS and FQNEAQ. This CDR3 is 15 amino acids long. Between the trimmed V and J ends, which lost 3 bases and 2 bases, there was a span of 11 bases. The table came from immunoSEQ multiplex PCR; TCRdb's copy has only in-frame clones and leaves some out. This sample has under 85,000 clones, with roughly 90% found just once. On cycle 4 day 1 and cycle 7 day 1, as well as at baseline, blood was sampled. The chain links TRBV7-8 to TRBJ2-1; weak D call: TRBD2 (5 bases). The sequenced sample was CD4+ or CD8+ T cells sorted from blood, obtained in a trial of the OX40 agonist ivuxolimab. The TCR originated in an adult with an advanced solid tumor such as melanoma, head and neck, liver or kidney cancer. The CDR3 here is CASSFSRGTYNEQFF. The CDR3, as DNA: TGTGCCAGCAGCTTTTCCCGGGGAACCTACAATGAGCAGTTCTTC.